Described below is a single T cell receptor beta chain sequence and its context. The germline V gene has CDR1 MNHEY and CDR2 SMNVEV (reference sequence). Between the trimmed V and J ends, which lost 6 bases and 5 bases, there was a span of 20 bases. The CDR3 extends over 15 amino acids. The time point: longitudinal time-point 3. The sample originates from a study of neurological immune-mediated disorders. TCRdb re-called the 5' RACE reads with MiXCR, one entry per CDR3 protein. This sample carries 93,000 or so distinct CDR3 sequences, 11% of them seen once, and the ten largest clones take about 3%. This receptor was taken from a female donor with HTLV-1-associated myelopathy (HAM/TSP). V and J are TRBV27 and TRBJ2-7; possible D gene TRBD1, 5 bases. The sequenced sample was PBMCs. The CDR3 protein is CASSQGSLAPHEQYF. In DNA, the CDR3 is TGTGCCAGCAGCCAGGGCTCACTGGCCCCCCACGAGCAGTACTTC.